This T cell receptor (beta chain) was sequenced during a study of blood T cells in healthy people across ages. Study as a whole: About one barcoded beta molecule per two T cells was captured by template switching. Findings and limits, study-wide: The recorded TCR beta diversity per million T cells decreased in a roughly linear manner with age. It was the long-lived donors that had more naive CD4+ cells and higher diversity than aged donors. The study regarded diversity estimates from one million T cells as underestimates.

Alongside a J-beta primer mix, a sample-barcoded 5' primer served in a second PCR lasting roughly 7 to 12 cycles. From the 5' RACE reads, TCRdb called clonotypes with MiXCR, one entry per CDR3 protein. This table has 630,000 or so distinct CDR3 sequences, about 30% appearing once. This clonotype was observed a few times. The target antigen is unknown. V shed 5 bases and J shed 4 bases, with 15 bases lying between them. CDR1 is SGHDT, CDR2 YYEEEE, per germline. The CDR3 is made up of 15 amino acids. This rearrangement joins TRBV5-6 to TRBJ1-4; D unresolved. This clonotype was sampled from a woman older than 75 in good health. The sample comprised blood. CDR3: CASRARRLGNEKLFF. For the CDR3, the DNA is TGTGCCAGCAGGGCGCGCAGGTTGGGTAATGAAAAACTGTTTTTT.